This TCR beta chain emerged from a study of OX40 agonist ivuxolimab in advanced cancers. Across the study: All patients had ivuxolimab intravenously every 2 weeks at 0.01 to 10 mg/kg. Of the participants, 40% to 50% had some prior anti-PD-1, anti-PD-L1 or anti-CTLA-4 therapy, which was allowed. Study-wide findings and caveats: Among the lowest peripheral clonal expansion occurred in 0.1-3.0 mg/kg partial responders.

Regarding this clone: No antigen is known for it.

The table came from immunoSEQ multiplex PCR; TCRdb's copy has only in-frame clones and leaves some out. The repertoire holds tens of thousands of clones, with around 90% as singletons. Exclusion of a patient followed from autoimmune disease history or systemic immunosuppression. The sequencing here drew on CD4+ or CD8+ T cells sorted from blood, taken in a trial of the OX40 agonist ivuxolimab. This sequence originates from an adult with an advanced solid tumor such as melanoma, head and neck, liver or kidney cancer.

DNA for the CDR3: TGTGCCATCTCTATAACAGGGGAACGCCTGAACACCGGGGAGCTGTTTTTT. This codes for CAISITGERLNTGELFF. This rearrangement joins TRBV7-9 to TRBJ2-2; the match to TRBD1 covers 7 bases. The germline gives CDR1 SEHNR, CDR2 FQNEAQ (reference sequence). The V gene end was trimmed by 10 bases and the J gene end by 1 base; junction bases not matched to a gene: 15. This CDR3 has 17 residues.